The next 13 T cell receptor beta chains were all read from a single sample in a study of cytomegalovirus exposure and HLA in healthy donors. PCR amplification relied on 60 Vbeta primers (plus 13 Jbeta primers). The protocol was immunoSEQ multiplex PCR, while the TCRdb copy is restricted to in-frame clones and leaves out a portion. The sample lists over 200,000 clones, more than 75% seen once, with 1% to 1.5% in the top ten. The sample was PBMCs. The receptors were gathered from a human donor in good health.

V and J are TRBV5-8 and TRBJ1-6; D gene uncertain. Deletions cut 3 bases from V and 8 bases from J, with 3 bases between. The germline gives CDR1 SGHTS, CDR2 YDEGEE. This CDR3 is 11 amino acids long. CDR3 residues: CASSSHSPLHF. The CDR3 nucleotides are TGTGCCAGCAGCTCTCATTCACCCCTCCACTTT.

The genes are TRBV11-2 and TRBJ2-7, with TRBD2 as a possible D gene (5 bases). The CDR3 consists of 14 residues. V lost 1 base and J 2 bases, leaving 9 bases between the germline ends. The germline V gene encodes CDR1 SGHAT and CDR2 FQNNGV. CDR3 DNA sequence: TGTGCCAGCAGCTTAGGGCGGGCTGCCTACGAGCAGTACTTC. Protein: CASSLGRAAYEQYF.

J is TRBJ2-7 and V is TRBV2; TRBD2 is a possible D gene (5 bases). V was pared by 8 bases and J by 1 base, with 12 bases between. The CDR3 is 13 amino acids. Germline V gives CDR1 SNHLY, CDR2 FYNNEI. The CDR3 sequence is CASGRTVSYEQYF. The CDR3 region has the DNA TGTGCCAGCGGAAGGACTGTTTCCTACGAGCAGTACTTC.

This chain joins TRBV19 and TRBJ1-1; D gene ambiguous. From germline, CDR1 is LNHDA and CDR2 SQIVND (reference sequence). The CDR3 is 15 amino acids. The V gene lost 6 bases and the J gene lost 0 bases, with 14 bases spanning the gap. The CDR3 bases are TGTGCCAGTAGCGGTCGGGGTACTATGAACACTGAAGCTTTCTTT. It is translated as CASSGRGTMNTEAFF.

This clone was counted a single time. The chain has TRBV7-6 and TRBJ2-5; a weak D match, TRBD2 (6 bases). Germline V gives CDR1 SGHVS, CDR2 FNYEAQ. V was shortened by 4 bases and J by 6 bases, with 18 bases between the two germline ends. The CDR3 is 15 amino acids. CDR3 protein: CASSSQTSGAQTQYF. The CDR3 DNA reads TGTGCCAGCAGCTCACAGACTAGTGGGGCCCAGACCCAGTACTTC.

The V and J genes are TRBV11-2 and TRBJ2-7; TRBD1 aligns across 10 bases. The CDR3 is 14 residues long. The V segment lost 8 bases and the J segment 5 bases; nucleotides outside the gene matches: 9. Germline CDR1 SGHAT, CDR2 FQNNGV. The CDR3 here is CASVPGDRGHEQYF. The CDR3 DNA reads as TGTGCCAGCGTACCGGGGGACAGGGGCCACGAGCAGTACTTC.

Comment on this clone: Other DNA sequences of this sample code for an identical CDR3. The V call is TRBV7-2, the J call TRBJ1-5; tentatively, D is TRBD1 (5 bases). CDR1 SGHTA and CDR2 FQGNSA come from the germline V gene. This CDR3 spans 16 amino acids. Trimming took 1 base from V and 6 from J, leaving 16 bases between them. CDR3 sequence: CASSLVGGDWGQPQHF. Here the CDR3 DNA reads TGTGCCAGCAGCTTAGTGGGGGGGGATTGGGGTCAGCCCCAGCATTTT.

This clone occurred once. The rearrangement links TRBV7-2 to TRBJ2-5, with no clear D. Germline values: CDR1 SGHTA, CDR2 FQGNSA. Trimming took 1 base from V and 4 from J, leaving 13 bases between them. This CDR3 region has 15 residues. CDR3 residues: CASSLGGVARETQYF. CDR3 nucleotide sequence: TGTGCCAGCAGCTTAGGAGGTGTCGCGAGAGAGACCCAGTACTTC.

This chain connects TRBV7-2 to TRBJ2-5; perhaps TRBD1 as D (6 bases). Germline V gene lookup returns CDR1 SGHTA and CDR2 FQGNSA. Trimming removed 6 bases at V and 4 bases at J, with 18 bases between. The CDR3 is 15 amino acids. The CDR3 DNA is TGTGCCAGCAGTTCCAAAGCTTTGGGGGCAGAGACCCAGTACTTC. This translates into CASSSKALGAETQYF.

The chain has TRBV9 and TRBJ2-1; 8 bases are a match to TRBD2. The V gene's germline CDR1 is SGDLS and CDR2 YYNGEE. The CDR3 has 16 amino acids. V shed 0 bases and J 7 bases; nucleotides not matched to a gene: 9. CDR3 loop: CASSVGYSGSLNEQFF. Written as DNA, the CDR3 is TGTGCCAGCAGCGTAGGGTACAGCGGGAGTTTAAATGAGCAGTTCTTC.

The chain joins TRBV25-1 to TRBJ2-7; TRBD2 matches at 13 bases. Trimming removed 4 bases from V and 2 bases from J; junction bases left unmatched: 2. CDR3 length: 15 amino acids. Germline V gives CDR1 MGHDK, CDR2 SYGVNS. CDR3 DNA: TGTGCCAGCAGTGGGACTAGCGGGGGAACCTACGAGCAGTACTTC. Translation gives CASSGTSGGTYEQYF.

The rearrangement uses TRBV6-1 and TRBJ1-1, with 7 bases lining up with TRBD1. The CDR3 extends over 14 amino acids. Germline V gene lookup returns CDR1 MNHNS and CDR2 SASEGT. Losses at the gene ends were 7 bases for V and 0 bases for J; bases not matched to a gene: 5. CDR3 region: CASKEQGMNTEAFF. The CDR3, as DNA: TGTGCCAGCAAAGAACAGGGGATGAACACTGAAGCTTTCTTT.

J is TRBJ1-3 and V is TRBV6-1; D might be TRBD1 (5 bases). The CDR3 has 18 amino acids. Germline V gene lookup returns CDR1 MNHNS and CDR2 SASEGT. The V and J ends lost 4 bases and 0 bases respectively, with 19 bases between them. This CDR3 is CASSVISMTASSGNTIYF. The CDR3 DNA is TGTGCCAGCAGTGTAATATCCATGACAGCTTCCTCTGGAAACACCATATATTTT.